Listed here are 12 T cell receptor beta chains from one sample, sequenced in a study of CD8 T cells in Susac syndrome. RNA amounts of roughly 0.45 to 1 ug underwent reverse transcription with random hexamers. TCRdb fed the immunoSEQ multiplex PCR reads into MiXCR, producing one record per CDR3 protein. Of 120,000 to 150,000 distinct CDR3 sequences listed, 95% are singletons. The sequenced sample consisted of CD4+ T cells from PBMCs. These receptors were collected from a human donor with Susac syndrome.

CDR3 in amino acids: CASSSASRYLRDTQYF. CDR3 DNA: TGTGCCAGCTCTTCGGCTAGCCGCTACCTCCGGGATACGCAGTATTTT. The J gene is TRBJ2-3, the V gene TRBV12-3 or TRBV12-4, with D tentatively TRBD2 (5 bases). V was shortened by 8 bases and J by 6 bases, with 24 bases between the two germline ends. This CDR3 is built from 16 residues.

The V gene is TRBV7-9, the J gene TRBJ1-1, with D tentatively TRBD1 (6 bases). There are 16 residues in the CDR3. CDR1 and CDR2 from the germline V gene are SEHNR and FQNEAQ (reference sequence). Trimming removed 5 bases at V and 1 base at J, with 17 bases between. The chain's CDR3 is CASSQGQAFWNTEAFF. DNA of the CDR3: TGTGCCAGCAGCCAGGGGCAGGCCTTTTGGAACACTGAAGCTTTCTTT.

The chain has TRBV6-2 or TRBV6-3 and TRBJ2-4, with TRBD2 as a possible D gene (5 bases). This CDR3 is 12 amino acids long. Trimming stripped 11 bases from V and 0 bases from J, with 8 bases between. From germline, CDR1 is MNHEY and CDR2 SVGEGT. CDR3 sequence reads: CAAGEAKNIQYF. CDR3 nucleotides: TGTGCCGCCGGGGAAGCCAAAAACATTCAGTACTTC.

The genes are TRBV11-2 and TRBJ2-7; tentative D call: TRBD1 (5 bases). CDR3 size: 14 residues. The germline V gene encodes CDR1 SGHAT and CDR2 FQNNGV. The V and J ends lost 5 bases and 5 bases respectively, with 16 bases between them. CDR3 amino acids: CASSPQVLGNEQYF. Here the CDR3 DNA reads TGTGCCAGCAGCCCACAGGTCCTTGGCAACGAGCAGTACTTC. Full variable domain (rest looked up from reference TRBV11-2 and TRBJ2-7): EAGVAQSPRYKIIEKRQSVAFWCNPISGHATLYWYQQILGQGPKLLIQFQNNGVVDDSQLPKDRFSAERLKGVDSTLKIQPAKLEDSAVYLCASSPQVLGNEQYFGPGTRLTVT.

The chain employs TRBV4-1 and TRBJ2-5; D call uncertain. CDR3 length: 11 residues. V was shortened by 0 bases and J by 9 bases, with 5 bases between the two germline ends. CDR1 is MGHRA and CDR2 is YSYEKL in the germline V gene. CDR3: CASSQERAQYF. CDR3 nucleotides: TGCGCCAGCAGCCAAGAACGGGCCCAGTACTTC.

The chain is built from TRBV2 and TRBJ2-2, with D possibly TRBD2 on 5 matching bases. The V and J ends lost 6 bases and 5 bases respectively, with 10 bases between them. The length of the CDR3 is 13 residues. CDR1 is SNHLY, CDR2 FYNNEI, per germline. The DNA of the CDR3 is TGTGCCAGCAGACGGGGATATACCGGGGAGCTGTTTTTT. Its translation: CASRRGYTGELFF.

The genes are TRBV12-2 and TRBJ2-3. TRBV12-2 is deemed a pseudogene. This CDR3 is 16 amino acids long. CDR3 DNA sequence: TGTGCAAGTCGCTTACGTGGGCAGTGTTCTACAGATACGCAGTATTTT. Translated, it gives CASRLRGQCSTDTQYF.

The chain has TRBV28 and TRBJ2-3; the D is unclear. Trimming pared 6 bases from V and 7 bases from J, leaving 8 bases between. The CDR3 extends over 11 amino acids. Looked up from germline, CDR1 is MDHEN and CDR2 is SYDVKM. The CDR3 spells CASSLQNTQYF. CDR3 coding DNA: TGTGCCAGCAGCCTTCAGAATACGCAGTATTTT.

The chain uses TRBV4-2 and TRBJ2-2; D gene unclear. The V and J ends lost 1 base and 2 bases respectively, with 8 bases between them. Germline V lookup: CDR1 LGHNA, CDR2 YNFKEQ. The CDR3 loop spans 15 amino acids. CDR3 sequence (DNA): TGTGCCAGCAGCCAAGTGGTAGGAAACACCGGGGAGCTGTTTTTT. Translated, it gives CASSQVVGNTGELFF.

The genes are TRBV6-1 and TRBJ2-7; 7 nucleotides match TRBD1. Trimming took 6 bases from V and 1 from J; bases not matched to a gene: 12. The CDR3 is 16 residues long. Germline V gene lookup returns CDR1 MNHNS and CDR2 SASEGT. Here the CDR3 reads CASSRRPGTASYEQYF. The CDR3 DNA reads TGTGCCAGCAGCCGTCGGCCAGGGACAGCATCCTACGAGCAGTACTTC.

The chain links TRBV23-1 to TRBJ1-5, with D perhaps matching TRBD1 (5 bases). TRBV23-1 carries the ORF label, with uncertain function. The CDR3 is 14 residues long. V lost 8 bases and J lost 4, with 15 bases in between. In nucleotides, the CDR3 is TGCGCCAGCCCACCTGGGGAGGGGAATCAGCCCCAGCATTTT. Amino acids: CASPPGEGNQPQHF.

CDR3 in DNA: TGTGCCAGCAGCTTTATTGGGGGAAGTCGGTACGAGCAGTACTTC. It yields the protein CASSFIGGSRYEQYF. This rearrangement joins TRBV11-2 to TRBJ2-7; the D gene could be TRBD1 or TRBD2 (5 bases each). Trimming took 3 bases from V and 4 from J, leaving 16 bases between them. The length of the CDR3 is 15 residues. Germline lookup yields CDR1 SGHAT and CDR2 FQNNGV. The variable domain in full, with the rest retrieved from reference TRBV11-2 and TRBJ2-7, is EAGVAQSPRYKIIEKRQSVAFWCNPISGHATLYWYQQILGQGPKLLIQFQNNGVVDDSQLPKDRFSAERLKGVDSTLKIQPAKLEDSAVYLCASSFIGGSRYEQYFGPGTRLTVT.